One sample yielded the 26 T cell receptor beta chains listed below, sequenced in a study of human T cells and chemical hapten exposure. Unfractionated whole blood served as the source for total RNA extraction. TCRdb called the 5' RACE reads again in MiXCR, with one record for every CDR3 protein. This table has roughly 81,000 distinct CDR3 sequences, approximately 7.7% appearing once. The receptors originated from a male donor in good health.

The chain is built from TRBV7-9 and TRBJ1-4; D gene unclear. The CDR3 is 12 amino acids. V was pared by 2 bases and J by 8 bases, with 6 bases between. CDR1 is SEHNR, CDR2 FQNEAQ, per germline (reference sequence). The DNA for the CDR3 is TGTGCCAGCAGCTTAACCCTGGAAAAACTGTTTTTT. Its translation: CASSLTLEKLFF.

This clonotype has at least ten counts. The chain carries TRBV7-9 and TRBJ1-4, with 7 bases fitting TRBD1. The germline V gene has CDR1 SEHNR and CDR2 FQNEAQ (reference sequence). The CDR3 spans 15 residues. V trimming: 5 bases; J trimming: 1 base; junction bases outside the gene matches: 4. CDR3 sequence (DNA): TGTGCCAGCAGCCGCAACAGGGGAACTAATGAAAAACTGTTTTTT. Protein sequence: CASSRNRGTNEKLFF. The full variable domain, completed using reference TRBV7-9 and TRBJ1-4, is DTGVSQNPRHKITKRGQNVTFRCDPISEHNRLYWYRQTLGQGPEFLTYFQNEAQLEKSRLLSDRFSAERPKGSFSTLEIQRTEQGDSAMYLCASSRNRGTNEKLFFGSGTQLSVL.

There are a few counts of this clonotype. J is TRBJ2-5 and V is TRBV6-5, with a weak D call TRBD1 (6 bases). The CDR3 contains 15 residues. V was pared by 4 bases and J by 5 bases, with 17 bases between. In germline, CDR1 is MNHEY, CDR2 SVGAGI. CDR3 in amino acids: CASSSLTGTLETQYF. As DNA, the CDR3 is TGTGCCAGCAGTTCCCTGACCGGGACATTGGAGACCCAGTACTTC.

CDR3 sequence: CASSFNTGFGYTF. The DNA for the CDR3 is TGTGCCAGCAGTTTCAACACAGGGTTTGGCTACACCTTC. The rearrangement uses TRBV27 and TRBJ1-2, with D maybe TRBD1 (6 bases). The V end lost 3 bases, the J end lost 7 bases, and 12 bases lay between the germline ends. Germline CDR1 MNHEY, CDR2 SMNVEV (reference sequence). This CDR3 has 13 residues.

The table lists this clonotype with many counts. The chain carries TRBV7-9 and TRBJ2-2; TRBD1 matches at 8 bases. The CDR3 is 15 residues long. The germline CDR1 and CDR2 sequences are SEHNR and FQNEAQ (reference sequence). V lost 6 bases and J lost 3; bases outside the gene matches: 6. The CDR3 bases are TGTGCCAGCAGTCCAGGGGGCGCCTACACCGGGGAGCTGTTTTTT. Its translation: CASSPGGAYTGELFF.

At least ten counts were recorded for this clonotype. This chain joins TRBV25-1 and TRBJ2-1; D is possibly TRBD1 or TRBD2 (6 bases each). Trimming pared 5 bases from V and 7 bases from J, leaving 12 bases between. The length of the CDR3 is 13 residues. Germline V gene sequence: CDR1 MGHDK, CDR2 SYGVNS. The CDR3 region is CASSLGGKNEQFF. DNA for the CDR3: TGTGCCAGCAGTCTCGGGGGCAAGAATGAGCAGTTCTTC.

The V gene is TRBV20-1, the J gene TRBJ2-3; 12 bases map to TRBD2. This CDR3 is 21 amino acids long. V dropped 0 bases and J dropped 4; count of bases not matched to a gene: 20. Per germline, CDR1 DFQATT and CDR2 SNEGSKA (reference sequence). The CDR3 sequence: CSARDPSNGLAGGPRADTQYF. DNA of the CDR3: TGCAGTGCTAGAGATCCCTCGAATGGGCTAGCGGGAGGGCCTAGGGCAGATACGCAGTATTTT.

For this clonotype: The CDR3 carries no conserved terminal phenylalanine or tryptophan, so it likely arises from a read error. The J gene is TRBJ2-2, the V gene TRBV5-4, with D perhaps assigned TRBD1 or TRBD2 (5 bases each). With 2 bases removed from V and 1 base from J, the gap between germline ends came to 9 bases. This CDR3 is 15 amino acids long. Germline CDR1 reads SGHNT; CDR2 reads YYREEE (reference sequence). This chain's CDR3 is CASSFPGLNTGELFS. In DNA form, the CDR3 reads TGTGCCAGCAGCTTCCCGGGGCTGAACACCGGGGAGCTGTTTTCT.

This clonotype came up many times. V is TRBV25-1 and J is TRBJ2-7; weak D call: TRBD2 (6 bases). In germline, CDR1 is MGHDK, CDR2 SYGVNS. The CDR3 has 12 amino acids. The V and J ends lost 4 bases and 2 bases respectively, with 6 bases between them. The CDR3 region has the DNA TGTGCCAGCAGTGGGGAGGCCTACGAGCAGTACTTC. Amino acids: CASSGEAYEQYF.

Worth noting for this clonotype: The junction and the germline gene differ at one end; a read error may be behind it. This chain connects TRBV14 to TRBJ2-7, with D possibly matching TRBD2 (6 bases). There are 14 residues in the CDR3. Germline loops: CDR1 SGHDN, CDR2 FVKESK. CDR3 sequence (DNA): TGTGCCAGCAGCCAAGAGGCGGGGCGCCGGGACCCACACTTC. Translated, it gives CASSQEAGRRDPHF.

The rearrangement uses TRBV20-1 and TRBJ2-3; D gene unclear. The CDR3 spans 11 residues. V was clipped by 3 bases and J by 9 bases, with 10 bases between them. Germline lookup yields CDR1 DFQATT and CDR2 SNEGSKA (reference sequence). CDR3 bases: TGCAGTGCTAGGGACGGAGCAACGCAGTATTTT. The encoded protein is CSARDGATQYF.

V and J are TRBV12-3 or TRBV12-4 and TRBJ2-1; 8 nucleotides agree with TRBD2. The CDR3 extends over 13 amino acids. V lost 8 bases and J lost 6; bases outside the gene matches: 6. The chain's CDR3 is CASAAGGSNEQFF. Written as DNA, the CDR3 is TGTGCCAGCGCGGCGGGAGGATCCAATGAGCAGTTCTTC.

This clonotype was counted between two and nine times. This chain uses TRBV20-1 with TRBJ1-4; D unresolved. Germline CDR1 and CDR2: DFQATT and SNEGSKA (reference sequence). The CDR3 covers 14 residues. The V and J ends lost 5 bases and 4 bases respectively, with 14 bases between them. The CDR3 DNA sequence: TGCAGTGCTGGCCCCGGCGGAAGTAATGAAAAACTGTTTTTT. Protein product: CSAGPGGSNEKLFF.

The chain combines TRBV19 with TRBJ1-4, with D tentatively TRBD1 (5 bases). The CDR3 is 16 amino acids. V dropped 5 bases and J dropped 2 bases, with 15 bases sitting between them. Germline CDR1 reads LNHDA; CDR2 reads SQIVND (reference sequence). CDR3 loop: CASSGRATKTNEKLFF. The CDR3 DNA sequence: TGTGCCAGTAGTGGCAGGGCGACGAAGACTAATGAAAAACTGTTTTTT. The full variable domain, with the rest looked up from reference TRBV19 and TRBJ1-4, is DGGITQSPKYLFRKEGQNVTLSCEQNLNHDAMYWYRQDPGQGLRLIYYSQIVNDFQKGDIAEGYSVSREKKESFPLTVTSAQKNPTAFYLCASSGRATKTNEKLFFGSGTQLSVL.

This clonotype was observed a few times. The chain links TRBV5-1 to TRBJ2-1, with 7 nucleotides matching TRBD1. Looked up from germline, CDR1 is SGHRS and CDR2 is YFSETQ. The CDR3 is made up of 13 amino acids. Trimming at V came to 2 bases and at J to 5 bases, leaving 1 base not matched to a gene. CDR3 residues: CASSFGQDNEQFF. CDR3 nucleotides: TGCGCCAGCAGCTTTGGACAGGACAATGAGCAGTTCTTC.

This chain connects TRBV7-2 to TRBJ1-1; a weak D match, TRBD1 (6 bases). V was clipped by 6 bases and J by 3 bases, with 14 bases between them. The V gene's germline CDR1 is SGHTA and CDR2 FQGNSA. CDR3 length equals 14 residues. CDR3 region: CASRLQGGDTEAFF. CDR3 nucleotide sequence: TGTGCCAGCAGGTTACAGGGTGGGGACACTGAAGCTTTCTTT.

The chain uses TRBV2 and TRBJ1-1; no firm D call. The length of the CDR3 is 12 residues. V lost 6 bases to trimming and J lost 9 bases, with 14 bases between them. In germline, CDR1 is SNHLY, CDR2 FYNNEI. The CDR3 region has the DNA TGTGCCAGCAGGACACCTCCCGCGCAAGCTTTCTTT. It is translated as CASRTPPAQAFF.

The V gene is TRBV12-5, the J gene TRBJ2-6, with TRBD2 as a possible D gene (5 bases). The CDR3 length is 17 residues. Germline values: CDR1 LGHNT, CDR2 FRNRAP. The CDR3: CASSLPGVSSGANVLTF. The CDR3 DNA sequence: TGTGCCAGCAGTTTACCCGGGGTGAGCTCTGGGGCCAACGTCCTGACTTTC.

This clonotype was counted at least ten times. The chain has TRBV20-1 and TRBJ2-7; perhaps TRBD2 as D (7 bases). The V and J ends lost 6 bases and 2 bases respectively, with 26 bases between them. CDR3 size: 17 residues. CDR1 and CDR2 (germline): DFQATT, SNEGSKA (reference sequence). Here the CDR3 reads CSARPPSGGQAPYEQYF. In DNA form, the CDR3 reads TGCAGTGCCCGACCCCCCTCGGGGGGCCAGGCCCCCTACGAGCAGTACTTC.

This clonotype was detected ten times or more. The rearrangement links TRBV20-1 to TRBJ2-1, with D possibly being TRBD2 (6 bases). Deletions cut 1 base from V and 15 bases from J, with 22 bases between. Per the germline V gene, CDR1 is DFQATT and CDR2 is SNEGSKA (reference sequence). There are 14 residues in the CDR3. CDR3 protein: CSARVPPGVSEPFF. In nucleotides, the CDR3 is TGCAGTGCTAGAGTCCCCCCGGGAGTAAGTGAACCGTTCTTC.

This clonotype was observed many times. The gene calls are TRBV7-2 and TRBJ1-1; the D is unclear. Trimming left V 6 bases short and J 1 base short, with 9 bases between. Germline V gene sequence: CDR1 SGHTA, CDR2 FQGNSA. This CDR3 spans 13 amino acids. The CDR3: CASRIFQNTEAFF. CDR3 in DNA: TGTGCCAGCAGGATATTCCAGAACACTGAAGCTTTCTTT.

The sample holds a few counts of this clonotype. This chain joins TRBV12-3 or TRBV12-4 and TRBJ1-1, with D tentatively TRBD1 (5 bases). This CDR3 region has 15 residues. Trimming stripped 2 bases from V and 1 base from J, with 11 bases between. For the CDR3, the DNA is TGTGCCAGCAGTTTATGGGGCGCAGGGAACACTGAAGCTTTCTTT. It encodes CASSLWGAGNTEAFF.

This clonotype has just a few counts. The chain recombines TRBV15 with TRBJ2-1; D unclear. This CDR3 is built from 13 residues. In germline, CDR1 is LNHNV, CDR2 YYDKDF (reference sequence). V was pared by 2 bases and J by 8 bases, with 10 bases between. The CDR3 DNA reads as TGTGCCACCAGCAGAAGTCGATGGGATGAGCAGTTCTTC. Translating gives CATSRSRWDEQFF.

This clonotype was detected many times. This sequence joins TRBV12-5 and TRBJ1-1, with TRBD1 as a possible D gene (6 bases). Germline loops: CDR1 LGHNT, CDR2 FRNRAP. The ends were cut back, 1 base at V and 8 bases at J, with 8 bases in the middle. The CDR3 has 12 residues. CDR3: CASGLEDSEAFF. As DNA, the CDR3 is TGTGCTAGTGGTTTGGAGGACAGCGAAGCTTTCTTT. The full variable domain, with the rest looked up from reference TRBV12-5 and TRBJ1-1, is DARVTQTPRHKVTEMGQEVTMRCQPILGHNTVFWYRQTMMQGLELLAYFRNRAPLDDSGMPKDRFSAEMPDATLATLKIQPSEPRDSAVYFCASGLEDSEAFFGQGTRLTVV.

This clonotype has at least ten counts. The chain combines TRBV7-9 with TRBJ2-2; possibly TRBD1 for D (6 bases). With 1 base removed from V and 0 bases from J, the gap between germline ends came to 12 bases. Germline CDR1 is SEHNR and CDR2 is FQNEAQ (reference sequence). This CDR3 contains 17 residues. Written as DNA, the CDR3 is TGTGCCAGCAGCTTAGAGCCCGGGACAACGAACACCGGGGAGCTGTTTTTT. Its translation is CASSLEPGTTNTGELFF.

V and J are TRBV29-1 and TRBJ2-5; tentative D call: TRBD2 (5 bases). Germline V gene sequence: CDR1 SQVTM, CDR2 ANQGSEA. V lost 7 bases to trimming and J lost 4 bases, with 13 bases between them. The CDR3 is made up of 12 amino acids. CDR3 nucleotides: TGCAGCGGCCGGGATCCTGGAGAGACCCAGTACTTC. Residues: CSGRDPGETQYF.